The clone carrying this T cell receptor beta chain was observed many times. Antigen specificity is unknown. The data are from a study of T cell repertoires in cytomegalovirus infection. Study-wide context: Evidence of both CMV infection and a matching HLA type came from public TCR beta signatures. Overall study findings and caveats: Individuals carrying CMV plus the relevant HLA were identified by cumulative frequency of public TCR beta families. Dominating the ex vivo response were TCR beta clonotypes that were CMV-specific and HLA-C-restricted.

Via MiXCR, TCRdb re-called the reads, giving one row per CDR3 protein. The sample has about 310,000 distinct CDR3 sequences; roughly 17% are singletons. V lost 4 bases and J lost 1; bases outside the gene matches: 7. Germline V gives CDR1 MDHEN, CDR2 SYDVKM. The CDR3 extends over 16 amino acids. Sequencing input: PBMCs. This clonotype was obtained from a human donor in good health (CMV status not recorded). Some clones in this sample may be carry-over from other donors' samples. V is TRBV28 and J is TRBJ2-1; TRBD2 matches at 7 bases. CDR3 DNA sequence: TGTGCCAGCAGTTCAGCGGGGCGAAGATCCTACAATGAGCAGTTCTTC. Protein sequence: CASSSAGRRSYNEQFF.